Sequencing of this T cell receptor (beta chain) was carried out in a study of blood T cell repertoires in COVID-19. Original processing methods: Reference gene primers were amplified, and this amplification served to estimate nucleated cell counts. Profiling relied on immunoSEQ multiplex PCR, and the TCRdb table lists in-frame clones only, not all of them. That table supplies the V and J calls and clone size; D and trimming were determined from the DNA. Of about 220,000 clones detected, about four fifths appear once; the ten largest clones hold 3% to 4%. Participants, roughly 18 to 90 years old, spanned more than 20 US areas. The clonotype originates from a woman in her sixties or seventies who had recovered from COVID-19. Sequencing was done on a sample of PBMCs or T cells enriched from blood (not recorded which).

In DNA, the CDR3 is TGTGCCAGCAGCCATGGATCGGAGCGTTATAACGAGCAGTACTTC. Protein sequence: CASSHGSERYNEQYF. The rearrangement joins TRBV3-1 (or the pseudogene TRBV3-2) to TRBJ2-7; D not certain. CDR1 and CDR2 (germline): LGHDT, YNNKEL (reference sequence). The V end was cut by 3 bases, the J end by 5 bases, with 17 bases between. This CDR3 has 15 residues.